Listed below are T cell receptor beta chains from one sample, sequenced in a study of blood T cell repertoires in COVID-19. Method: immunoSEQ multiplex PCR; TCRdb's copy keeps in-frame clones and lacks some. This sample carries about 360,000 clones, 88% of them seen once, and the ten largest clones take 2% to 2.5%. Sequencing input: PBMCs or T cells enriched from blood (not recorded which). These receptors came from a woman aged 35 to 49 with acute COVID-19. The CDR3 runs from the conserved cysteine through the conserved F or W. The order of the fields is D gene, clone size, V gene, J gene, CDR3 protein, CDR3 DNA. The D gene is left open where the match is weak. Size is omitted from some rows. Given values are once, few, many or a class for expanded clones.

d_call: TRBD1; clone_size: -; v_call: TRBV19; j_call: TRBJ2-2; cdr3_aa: CASSRTGFTTGELFF; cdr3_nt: TGTGCCAGTAGCCGGACAGGGTTTACCACCGGGGAGCTGTTTTTT
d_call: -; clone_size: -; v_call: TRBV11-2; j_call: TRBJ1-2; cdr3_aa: CASSPGGGRDGYTF; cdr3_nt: TGTGCCAGCAGCCCTGGGGGGGGGCGGGATGGCTACACCTTC
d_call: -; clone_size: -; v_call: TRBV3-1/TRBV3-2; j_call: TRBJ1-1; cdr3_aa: CASSQDYGGVSSEAFF; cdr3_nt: TGTGCCAGCAGCCAAGATTATGGGGGCGTAAGCTCTGAAGCTTTCTTT
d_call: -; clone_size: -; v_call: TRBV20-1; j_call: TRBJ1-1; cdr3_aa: CSARGDTEAFF; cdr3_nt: TGCAGTGCTAGGGGAGACACTGAAGCTTTCTTT
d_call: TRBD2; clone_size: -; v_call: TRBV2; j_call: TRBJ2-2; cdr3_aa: CASRASGGNTGELFF; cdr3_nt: TGTGCCAGCAGGGCTAGCGGGGGCAACACCGGGGAGCTGTTTTTT
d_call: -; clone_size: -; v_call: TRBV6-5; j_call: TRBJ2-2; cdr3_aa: CASSYAGTPPTGELFF; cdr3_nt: TGTGCCAGCAGTTACGCCGGGACTCCACCCACCGGGGAGCTGTTTTTT
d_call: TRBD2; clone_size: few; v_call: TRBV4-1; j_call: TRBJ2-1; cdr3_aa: CASSLYFDGTSGGNEQFF; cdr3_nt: TGCGCCAGCAGCCTCTATTTCGATGGGACTAGCGGGGGGAATGAGCAGTTCTTC
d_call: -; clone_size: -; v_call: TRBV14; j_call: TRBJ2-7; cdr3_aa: CASSQAQGLFYEQYF; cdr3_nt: TGTGCCAGCAGCCAAGCGCAGGGCCTCTTCTACGAGCAGTACTTC
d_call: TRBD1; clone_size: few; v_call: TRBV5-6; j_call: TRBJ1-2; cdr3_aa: CASSLGTGGVMDGYTF; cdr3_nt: TGTGCCAGCAGCTTGGGGACAGGGGGCGTCATGGATGGCTACACCTTC
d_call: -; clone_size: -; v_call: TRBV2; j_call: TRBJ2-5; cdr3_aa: CASSRGGETQYF; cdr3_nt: TGTGCCAGCAGTAGGGGGGGGGAGACCCAGTACTTC
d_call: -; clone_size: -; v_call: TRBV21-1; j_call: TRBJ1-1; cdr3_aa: CASHGNVRVMNTEAFF; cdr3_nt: TGTGCCAGCCATGGGAACGTCAGGGTAATGAACACTGAAGCTTTCTTT
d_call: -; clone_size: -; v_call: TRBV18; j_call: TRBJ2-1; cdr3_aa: CASSPRGMARIYNEQFF; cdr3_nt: TGTGCCAGCTCACCCCGCGGGATGGCGAGAATCTACAATGAGCAGTTCTTC
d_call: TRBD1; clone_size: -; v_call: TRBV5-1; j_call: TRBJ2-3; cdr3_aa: CASRRGQLGGDTQYF; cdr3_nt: TGCGCCAGCAGGAGGGGACAGTTGGGTGGAGATACGCAGTATTTT
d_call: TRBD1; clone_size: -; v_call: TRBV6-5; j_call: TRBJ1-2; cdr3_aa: CASSRTGGADGYTF; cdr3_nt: TGTGCCAGCAGTAGGACAGGGGGCGCGGATGGCTACACCTTC